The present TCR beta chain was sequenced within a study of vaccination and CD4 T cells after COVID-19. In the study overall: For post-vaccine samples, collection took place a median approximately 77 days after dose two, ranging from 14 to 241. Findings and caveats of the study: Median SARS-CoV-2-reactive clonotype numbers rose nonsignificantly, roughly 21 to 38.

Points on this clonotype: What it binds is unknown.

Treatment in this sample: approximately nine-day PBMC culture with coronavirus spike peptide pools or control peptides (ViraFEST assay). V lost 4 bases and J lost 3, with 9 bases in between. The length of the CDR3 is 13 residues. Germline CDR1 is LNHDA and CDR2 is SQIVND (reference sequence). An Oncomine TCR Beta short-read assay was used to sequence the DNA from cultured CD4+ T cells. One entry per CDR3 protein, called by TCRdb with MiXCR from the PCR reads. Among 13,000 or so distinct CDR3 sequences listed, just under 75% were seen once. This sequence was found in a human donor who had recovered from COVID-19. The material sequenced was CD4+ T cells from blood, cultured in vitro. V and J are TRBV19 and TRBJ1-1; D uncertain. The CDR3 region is CASSSLRDTEAFF. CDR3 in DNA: TGTGCCAGTAGTAGTTTGAGGGACACTGAAGCTTTCTTT.